This T cell receptor beta chain was documented in a study of blood T cell repertoires in COVID-19. For the study at large: Donors in the United States, Italy and Spain gave samples during acute or convalescent COVID-19.

The authors' processing: Using reference gene primer amplification, nucleated cell counts were estimated. Produced via immunoSEQ multiplex PCR; TCRdb's table is partial and in-frame only. That table gives V, J and clone size, and the DNA gave D and trimming. The sample records a few hundred thousand clones, about 90% being singletons. Sequenced input: PBMCs or T cells enriched from blood (not recorded which). This receptor was taken from a young woman with acute COVID-19.

CDR3 sequence: CASSVGGGPTYEQYF. The CDR3 region has the DNA TGTGCCAGCAGCGTAGGGGGGGGACCTACCTACGAGCAGTACTTC. The chain combines TRBV9 with TRBJ2-7; 7 bases align to TRBD2. The germline gives CDR1 SGDLS, CDR2 YYNGEE. The V gene end was trimmed by 0 bases and the J gene end by 2 bases; junction bases not matched to a gene: 5. This CDR3 spans 15 amino acids.